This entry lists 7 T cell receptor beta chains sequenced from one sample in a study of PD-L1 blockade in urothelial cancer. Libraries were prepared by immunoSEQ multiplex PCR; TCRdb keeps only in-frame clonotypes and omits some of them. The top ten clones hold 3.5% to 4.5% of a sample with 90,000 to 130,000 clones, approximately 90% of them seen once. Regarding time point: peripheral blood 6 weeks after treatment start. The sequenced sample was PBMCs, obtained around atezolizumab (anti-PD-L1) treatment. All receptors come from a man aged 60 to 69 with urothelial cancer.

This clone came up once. CDR3 in DNA: TGTGCCGTTCCCCGGGACAGGGGGAACGACGAGCAGTACTTC. Translated: CAVPRDRGNDEQYF. The chain employs TRBV2 and TRBJ2-7; 11 bases map to TRBD1. Germline trimming cut 11 bases from V and 5 bases from J; bases unmatched to any gene: 11. Germline loops: CDR1 SNHLY, CDR2 FYNNEI. The CDR3 runs to 14 residues.

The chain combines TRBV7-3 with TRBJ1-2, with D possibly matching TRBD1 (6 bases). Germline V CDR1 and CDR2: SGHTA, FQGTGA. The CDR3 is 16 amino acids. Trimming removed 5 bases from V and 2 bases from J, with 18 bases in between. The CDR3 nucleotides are TGTGCCAGCAGCCTCACGTCCCGGGACATAAACTATGGCTACACCTTC. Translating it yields CASSLTSRDINYGYTF.

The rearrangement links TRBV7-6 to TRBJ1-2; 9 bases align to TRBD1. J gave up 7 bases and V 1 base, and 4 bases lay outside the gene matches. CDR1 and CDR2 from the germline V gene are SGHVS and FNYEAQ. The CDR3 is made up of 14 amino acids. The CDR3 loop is CASSLGGQGIGYTF. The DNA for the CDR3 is TGTGCCAGCAGCTTAGGGGGACAGGGTATTGGCTACACCTTC.

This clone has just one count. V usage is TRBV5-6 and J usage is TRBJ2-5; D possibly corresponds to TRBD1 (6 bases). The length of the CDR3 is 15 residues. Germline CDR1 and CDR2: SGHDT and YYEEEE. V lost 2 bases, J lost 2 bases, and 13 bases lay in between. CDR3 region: CASSFRGVHQETQYF. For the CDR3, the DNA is TGTGCCAGCAGCTTCAGGGGAGTCCATCAAGAGACCCAGTACTTC.

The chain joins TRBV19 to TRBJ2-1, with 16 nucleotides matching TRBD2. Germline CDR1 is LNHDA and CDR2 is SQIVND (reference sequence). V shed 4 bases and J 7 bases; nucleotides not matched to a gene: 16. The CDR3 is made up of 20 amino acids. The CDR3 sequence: CASSTIRAGTSGRGRNEQFF. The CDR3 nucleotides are TGTGCCAGTAGTACAATCCGTGCCGGGACTAGCGGGAGGGGCAGGAATGAGCAGTTCTTC.

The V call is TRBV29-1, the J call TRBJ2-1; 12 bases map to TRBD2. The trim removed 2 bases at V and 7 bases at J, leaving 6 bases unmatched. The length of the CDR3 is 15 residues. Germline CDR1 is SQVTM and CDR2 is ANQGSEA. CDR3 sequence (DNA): TGCAGCGTTGAATGGACTAGCGGGGCTGGGAATGAGCAGTTCTTC. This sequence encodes CSVEWTSGAGNEQFF.

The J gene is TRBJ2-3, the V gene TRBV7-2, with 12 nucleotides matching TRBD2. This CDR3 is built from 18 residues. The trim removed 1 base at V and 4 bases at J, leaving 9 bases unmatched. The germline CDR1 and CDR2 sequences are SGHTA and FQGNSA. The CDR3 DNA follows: TGTGCCAGCAGCTTAGGGGCTAGCGGGGGGGCTATCCCAGATACGCAGTATTTT. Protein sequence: CASSLGASGGAIPDTQYF.